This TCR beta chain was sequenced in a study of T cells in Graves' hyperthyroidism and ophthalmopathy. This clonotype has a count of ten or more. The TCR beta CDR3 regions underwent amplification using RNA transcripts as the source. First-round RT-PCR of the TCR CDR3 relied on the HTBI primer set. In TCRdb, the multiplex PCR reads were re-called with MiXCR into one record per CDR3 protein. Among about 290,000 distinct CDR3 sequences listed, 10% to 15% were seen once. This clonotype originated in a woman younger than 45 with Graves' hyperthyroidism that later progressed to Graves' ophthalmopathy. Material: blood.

The DNA for the CDR3 is TGTGCCAGCAGTTACAGGAACACTGAAGCTTTCTTT. It encodes CASSYRNTEAFF. The chain is built from TRBV6-2 or TRBV6-3 and TRBJ1-1; no clear D gene. The germline gives CDR1 MNHEY, CDR2 SVGEGT. V shed 2 bases and J shed 1 base, with 2 bases lying between them. This CDR3 comprises 12 residues.